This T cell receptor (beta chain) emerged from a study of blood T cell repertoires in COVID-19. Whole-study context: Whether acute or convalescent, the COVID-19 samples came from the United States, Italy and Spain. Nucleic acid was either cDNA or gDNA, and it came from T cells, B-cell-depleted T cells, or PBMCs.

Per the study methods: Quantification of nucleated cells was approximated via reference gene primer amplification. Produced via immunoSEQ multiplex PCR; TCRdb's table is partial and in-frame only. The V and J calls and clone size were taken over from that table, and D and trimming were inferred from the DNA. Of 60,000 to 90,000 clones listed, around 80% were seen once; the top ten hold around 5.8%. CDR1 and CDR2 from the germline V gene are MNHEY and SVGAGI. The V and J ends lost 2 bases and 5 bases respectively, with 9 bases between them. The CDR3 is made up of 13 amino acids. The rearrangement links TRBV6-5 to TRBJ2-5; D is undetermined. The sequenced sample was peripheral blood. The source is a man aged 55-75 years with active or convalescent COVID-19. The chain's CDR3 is CASSYGGGETQYF. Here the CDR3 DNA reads TGTGCCAGCAGTTACGGCGGTGGGGAGACCCAGTACTTC.